These 16 T cell receptor beta chains were all obtained from the same sample, sequenced in a study of blood T cell repertoires in COVID-19. TCRdb's table, derived via immunoSEQ multiplex PCR, lists solely in-frame clones and lacks some. The repertoire consists of 43,000 or so clones, with around nine tenths occurring once and the leading ten covering about a sixth. The material sequenced was peripheral blood. The receptors stem from a man aged 60 to 75 with active or convalescent COVID-19.

The chain recombines TRBV11-1 with TRBJ1-1; TRBD1 aligns across 7 bases. CDR3 length equals 13 residues. The V segment lost 4 bases and the J segment 7 bases; nucleotides outside the gene matches: 6. From germline, CDR1 is SGHAT and CDR2 FQDESV (reference sequence). The CDR3 sequence is CASSSDRAGEAFF. The CDR3 DNA reads as TGTGCCAGCAGCTCAGACAGGGCTGGTGAAGCTTTCTTT.

This clone has a single count. This chain joins TRBV23-1 and TRBJ1-2; 12 nucleotides agree with TRBD1. TRBV23-1 counts as an open reading frame of uncertain function. CDR3 length: 16 amino acids. V dropped 4 bases and J dropped 3; count of bases not matched to a gene: 6. The CDR3, as DNA: TGCGCCAGCAGTCGACCCGGGACAGGGGGCTACTATGGCTACACCTTC. This codes for CASSRPGTGGYYGYTF.

This clone was detected a few times. The rearrangement joins TRBV11-2 to TRBJ1-1; unclear D gene. The CDR3 loop spans 13 amino acids. Trimming removed 2 bases from V and 10 bases from J, with 14 bases in between. CDR1 and CDR2 (germline): SGHAT, FQNNGV. The CDR3 DNA is TGTGCCAGCAGCTTAAGCGAAGCCGTTCGAGCTTTCTTT. Translated: CASSLSEAVRAFF.

The gene calls are TRBV5-1 and TRBJ2-5, with D possibly matching TRBD2 (6 bases). Germline CDR1 is SGHRS and CDR2 is YFSETQ. Trimming stripped 1 base from V and 2 bases from J, with 12 bases between. CDR3 length equals 15 residues. The CDR3 DNA reads TGCGCCAGCAGCTTGTTACCGGGGGTGCAAGAGACCCAGTACTTC. Translating gives CASSLLPGVQETQYF.

On this clone itself: The junction departs from the called germline gene at one end, perhaps through a read error. The chain is built from TRBV5-1 and TRBJ2-2; 14 bases are shared with TRBD2. CDR3 size: 17 residues. CDR1 SGHRS and CDR2 YFSETQ come from the germline V gene. Here the CDR3 reads CARSGRLAGGPNGELFF. The CDR3 nucleotides read TGCGCCCGCAGCGGCAGACTAGCGGGGGGGCCTAACGGGGAGCTGTTTTTT.

The rearrangement uses TRBV12-3 or TRBV12-4 and TRBJ1-2, with D uncertain. This CDR3 spans 11 amino acids. V was pared by 7 bases and J by 11 bases, with 14 bases between. DNA for the CDR3: TGTGCCAGCACCTCTAGCTCGACATACACCTTC. Protein product: CASTSSSTYTF.

The DNA for the CDR3 is TGTGCCAGCAGCCCCACAGGGAATTCAGGGGAGCTGTTTTTT. It is translated as CASSPTGNSGELFF. The rearrangement uses TRBV7-3 and TRBJ2-2; possible D gene TRBD1, 6 bases. Germline values: CDR1 SGHTA, CDR2 FQGTGA. The CDR3 runs 14 residues. V was shortened by 5 bases and J by 8 bases, with 15 bases between the two germline ends.

The chain is built from TRBV6-2 or TRBV6-3 and TRBJ1-2; 8 nucleotides align to TRBD1. This CDR3 is 15 amino acids long. V trimming: 4 bases; J trimming: 6 bases; junction bases outside the gene matches: 10. The germline gives CDR1 MNHEY, CDR2 SVGEGT. CDR3 loop: CASSSRDRLGDGYTF. CDR3 sequence (DNA): TGTGCCAGCAGTTCCCGGGACAGGCTTGGGGATGGCTACACCTTC.

The chain employs TRBV7-2 and TRBJ1-2; tentatively, D is TRBD1 (6 bases). The CDR3 contains 15 residues. The germline CDR1 and CDR2 sequences are SGHTA and FQGNSA. The germline V and J ends were trimmed by 5 bases and 4 bases, with 17 bases remaining between them. The CDR3 DNA reads as TGTGCCAGCAGCGAACAGGGCAGTTGGGCCTATGGCTACACCTTC. This encodes CASSEQGSWAYGYTF. The whole variable domain, remainder taken from reference TRBV7-2 and TRBJ1-2, is GAGVSQSPSNKVTEKGKDVELRCDPISGHTALYWYRQSLGQGLEFLIYFQGNSAPDKSGLPSDRFSAERTGGSVSTLTIQRTQQEDSAVYLCASSEQGSWAYGYTFGSGTRLTVV.

A few counts support this clone. The chain carries TRBV30 and TRBJ2-2, with TRBD2 identical over 7 bases. The CDR3 runs to 14 residues. The V gene end was trimmed by 0 bases and the J gene end by 6 bases; junction bases not matched to a gene: 4. Germline CDR1 GTSNPN, CDR2 SVGIG (reference sequence). The CDR3 spells CAWSVGLEAGELFF. The CDR3 DNA sequence: TGTGCCTGGAGTGTTGGACTAGAGGCCGGGGAGCTGTTTTTT.

The chain has TRBV7-3 and TRBJ2-7, with TRBD2 matching 7 bases. Germline V gene sequence: CDR1 SGHTA, CDR2 FQGTGA. The length of the CDR3 is 14 residues. Losses at the gene ends were 5 bases for V and 2 bases for J; bases not matched to a gene: 6. CDR3 nucleotides: TGTGCCAGCAGCCCCGGGGCGGGAGCCTACGAGCAGTACTTC. It codes for CASSPGAGAYEQYF.

A single count supports this clone. The V call is TRBV2, the J call TRBJ2-5; no clear D. The germline V gene has CDR1 SNHLY and CDR2 FYNNEI. The CDR3 is 13 residues long. The CDR3 coding sequence is TGTGTCACCAGCAGAGGTCTTCAAGAGACCCAGTACTTC. Its protein is CVTSRGLQETQYF.

The gene calls are TRBV15 and TRBJ1-2; D is uncertain. The CDR3 contains 13 residues. Trimming removed 4 bases at V and 4 bases at J, with 10 bases between. Germline V CDR1 and CDR2: LNHNV, YYDKDF (reference sequence). The CDR3 loop is CATSNREPYGYTF. The CDR3 DNA sequence: TGTGCCACCAGCAACCGGGAACCCTATGGCTACACCTTC.

The chain is built from TRBV29-1 and TRBJ1-4; D remains unclear. The CDR3 is 13 amino acids. The germline V gene has CDR1 SQVTM and CDR2 ANQGSEA. Trimming stripped 5 bases from V and 6 bases from J, with 13 bases between. CDR3 nucleotide sequence: TGCAGCGTTCTCGGGGAAGAGGATGAAAAACTGTTTTTT. Protein: CSVLGEEDEKLFF.

The rearrangement uses TRBV6-1 and TRBJ2-3; unclear D gene. V was shortened by 3 bases and J by 0 bases, with 7 bases between the two germline ends. This CDR3 comprises 14 residues. Germline CDR1 and CDR2: MNHNS and SASEGT. In DNA form, the CDR3 reads TGTGCCAGCAGTGACAGGTCTAGCACAGATACGCAGTATTTT. It specifies CASSDRSSTDTQYF.

The V and J genes are TRBV5-4 and TRBJ2-7; 7 bases line up with TRBD1. The germline gives CDR1 SGHNT, CDR2 YYREEE (reference sequence). This CDR3 comprises 14 residues. Germline trimming cut 4 bases from V and 2 bases from J; bases unmatched to any gene: 6. CDR3 sequence reads: CASSARTGAYEQYF. DNA for the CDR3: TGTGCCAGCAGCGCGCGTACAGGGGCCTACGAGCAGTACTTC. Looking up the rest from reference TRBV5-4 and TRBJ2-7 gives the full variable domain: ETGVTQSPTHLIKTRGQQVTLRCSSQSGHNTVSWYQQALGQGPQFIFQYYREEENGRGNFPPRFSGLQFPNYSSELNVNALELDDSALYLCASSARTGAYEQYFGPGTRLTVT.